The present T cell receptor (beta chain) was sequenced within a study of T cells in Graves' hyperthyroidism and ophthalmopathy (dated by TCRdb to the late 2010s). Looking at the study overall: Peripheral blood was collected at initial diagnosis, before any treatment. A discovery cohort of around 100 patients, about 44 with Graves' ophthalmopathy and about 60 with stable Graves' hyperthyroidism, was used to find distinguishing TCR V-J signatures. Whether ophthalmopathy could be predicted prospectively was tested in an independent validation cohort made up of roughly 19 hyperthyroidism patients plus 17 patients who later progressed to ophthalmopathy. The 90 to 100 discovery patients were randomly divided into training and test sets at a 7:3 ratio. In addition, the study compared T-cell repertoires in thyroid tissue and in blood from about 6 Graves' hyperthyroidism patients. Following sampling, methimazole starting at 30 mg daily was given to hyperthyroidism patients, and high-dose intravenous methylprednisolone was given to ophthalmopathy patients. TCR Vbeta CDR3 sequencing of approximately 140 peripheral blood samples (fewer than 45 ophthalmopathy, 70 to 85 hyperthyroidism and roughly 17 progressor patients) is reported in the paper.

What the study reported, not specific to this receptor: Sample size was not statistically predetermined, and blinding of investigators to group allocation was not performed. A model built on a 13 V-J signature distinguished ophthalmopathy from stable hyperthyroidism, reaching about 89% sensitivity and under 84% specificity in cross-validation and 80%/75% in testing. Blood samples also contained most of the expanded thyroid clonotypes (frequency above 0.001), which suggests that blood repertoires may reflect thyroid immune responses. In validation, the model predicted progression to ophthalmopathy with approximately 70% sensitivity and around 72% specificity, a median of about six months before onset.

The junction shows trimming of 4 bases on V and 0 bases on J, plus 10 bases between the germline ends. The CDR3 runs 15 residues from the cysteine to the phenylalanine. The entry retains the CDR3 DNA only, 45 bases that are in frame from base 1. The CDR1 and CDR2 encoded by the germline V gene (reference sequence) are LGHDT and YNNKEL. Ophthalmopathy patients had moderately to severely active disease, Clinical Activity Score of at least 3, NOSPECS grade of at least 4, and duration under 3 months. Patients with uncontrolled infections, other autoimmune diseases, pregnancy or lactation were excluded. Clinical symptoms, serum thyroxine and TRAb, thyroid ultrasound, and orbital computed tomography formed the basis for the diagnoses. Ficoll-Paque density gradient centrifugation was used to isolate PBMCs from about 10 ml of fresh peripheral blood. Total RNA was extracted using Trizol reagent, and RNA quality was assessed on an Agilent 2100 Bioanalyzer.

TCR beta CDR3 regions were amplified from RNA transcripts. For the first round of RT-PCR on the TCR CDR3, the HTBI primer set was used together with the Qiagen OneStep RT-PCR kit. A second multiplex PCR round built the libraries, followed by size selection and purification. Sequencing of the libraries was done on an Illumina HiSeq2000 using paired-end 100 bp reads. On the authors' methods: SOAPnuke was used to process the raw data, throwing out any read that contained adapters or uncalled bases, had a mean Phred below 15, or lacked an exact constant-primer or identifier match. COPE v1.2.5 was used to merge high-quality paired reads, and clonotypes were defined as unique nucleotide sequences. Clonotypes were aligned to IMGT TRBV, TRBD and TRBJ reference segments using MiTCR v1.1. The analysis included only V-J combinations with a frequency above 0.0001, which together covered 99% to 99.2% of the repertoires. A TCS score was defined as the ratio of F50 (clonal expansion) to E x V (chaos), with BLOSUM62-based TCRdist applied between CDR3 peptides within each V-J. Welch's t-statistics and random forest reduced around 510 V-J features to 13, which were used in a naive Bayes classifier (R e1071). Thyroid-blood repertoire similarity was quantified with the Morisita-Horn index. TCRdb took the public reads, trimmed them with fastp at Q25, ran MiXCR for clone calling and kept in-frame beta chains. Each record represents a unique CDR3 protein, reported with the most common genes and DNA among its rows. These V and J calls originate from TCRdb's pipeline instead of the authors' own analysis. The sample contains 45,000 to 60,000 distinct CDR3 sequences, 49% of them found a single time. The ten largest clones add up to about an eighth of the sample.

This clonotype was observed at least ten times. Its recognized antigen is unknown. Base qualities were left out, and no much larger clone turns up one base away. The V and J segments used are TRBV3-1 and TRBJ1-5; matching of 5 bases hints at TRBD1 as the D gene. The sequencing input was blood. The source of this sequence is a woman aged 25 to 45 with Graves' ophthalmopathy. The DNA sequence follows: TGTGCCAGCAGCCTCGGACATTATAGCAATCAGCCCCAGCATTTT. Its protein is CASSLGHYSNQPQHF.